This entry lists 31 T cell receptor beta chains sequenced from one sample in a study of CD8+ T cells in alopecia areata. RNA was isolated and reverse transcribed to cDNA, the sequencing template. Some clones are missing from TCRdb's copy, which holds only in-frame ones; the method was immunoSEQ multiplex PCR. The sample lists roughly 110,000 clones, roughly 50% occurring once. Specified treatment: oral pan-JAK inhibitor, 5-10 mg twice daily. This specimen was CD4+ T cells sorted from blood, taken at week 24, from a patient treated with tofacitinib. The receptors here all came from a human donor with alopecia areata.

V usage is TRBV7-8 and J usage is TRBJ2-3; tentatively, D is TRBD2 (6 bases). This CDR3 is 16 amino acids long. Trimming took 5 bases from V and 4 from J, leaving 19 bases between them. CDR1 is SGHVS and CDR2 is FQNEAQ in the germline V gene. The CDR3 region is CASSPHFGGPPDTQYF. The CDR3, as DNA: TGTGCCAGCAGCCCCCACTTCGGGGGTCCCCCAGATACGCAGTATTTT.

The chain is built from TRBV30 and TRBJ2-3; D not resolved. Germline CDR1 reads GTSNPN; CDR2 reads SVGIG (reference sequence). This CDR3 comprises 12 residues. The V end lost 0 bases, the J end lost 10 bases, and 11 bases lay between the germline ends. DNA of the CDR3: TGTGCCTGGAGTGTAAACCCTGGTGCGCAGTATTTT. Its protein product is CAWSVNPGAQYF.

V and J are TRBV5-1 and TRBJ2-1; the D gene is possibly TRBD2 (5 bases). V was trimmed by 7 bases and J by 9 bases, leaving 11 bases between them. The CDR3 runs 11 residues. The V gene's germline CDR1 is SGHRS and CDR2 YFSETQ. The CDR3 sequence is CASELEGEQFF. The DNA of the CDR3 is TGCGCCAGCGAACTTGAGGGTGAGCAGTTCTTC.

This chain joins TRBV27 and TRBJ2-1; D is unclear. Germline V gives CDR1 MNHEY, CDR2 SMNVEV (reference sequence). The CDR3 has 11 residues. Trimming took 1 base from V and 10 from J, leaving 5 bases between them. CDR3 DNA: TGTGCCAGCAGTTTATATCAGGAGCAGTTCTTC. Translating it yields CASSLYQEQFF.

The chain combines TRBV6-5 with TRBJ2-2; D unresolved. V shed 0 bases and J shed 4 bases, with 6 bases lying between them. In germline, CDR1 is MNHEY, CDR2 SVGAGI. The CDR3 covers 14 residues. The CDR3 region is CASSYSQTTGELFF. In nucleotides, the CDR3 is TGTGCCAGCAGTTACTCGCAAACCACCGGGGAGCTGTTTTTT.

The genes are TRBV9 and TRBJ2-3; 14 positions agree with TRBD2. Germline V lookup: CDR1 SGDLS, CDR2 YYNGEE. V lost 2 bases and J lost 2; bases outside the gene matches: 4. CDR3 size: 17 residues. In DNA form, the CDR3 reads TGTGCCAGCAGCGTGGGACTAGCGGGGGCCACCACAGATACGCAGTATTTT. Translated: CASSVGLAGATTDTQYF. Together with reference TRBV9 and TRBJ2-3, the CDR3 gives the full variable domain: DSGVTQTPKHLITATGQRVTLRCSPRSGDLSVYWYQQSLDQGLQFLIQYYNGEERAKGNILERFSAQQFPDLHSELNLSSLELGDSALYFCASSVGLAGATTDTQYFGPGTRLTVL.

The DNA for the CDR3 is TGTGCCAGCAGCAGAGGACTACCCTACGAGCAGTACTTC. It is translated as CASSRGLPYEQYF. The genes are TRBV7-6 and TRBJ2-7; D may be TRBD2 (6 bases). Germline V gives CDR1 SGHVS, CDR2 FNYEAQ. Trimming left V 5 bases short and J 2 bases short, with 10 bases between. CDR3 length: 13 residues.

This clone was seen a single time. The gene calls are TRBV30 and TRBJ1-1; D gene unclear. The CDR3 length is 13 residues. V was cut by 5 bases and J by 4 bases, with 14 bases left in between. Germline lookup yields CDR1 GTSNPN and CDR2 SVGIG (reference sequence). The CDR3: CAWVLSGITEAFF. The CDR3 bases are TGTGCCTGGGTGCTCAGCGGAATCACTGAAGCTTTCTTT. The full variable domain, its missing parts supplied by reference TRBV30 and TRBJ1-1, is SQTIHQWPATLVQPVGSPLSLECTVEGTSNPNLYWYRQAAGRGLQLLFYSVGIGQISSEVPQNLSASRPQDRQFILSSKKLLLSDSGFYLCAWVLSGITEAFFGQGTRLTVV.

In its sample, this clone was seen many times. The chain links TRBV4-3 to TRBJ2-1; D is unresolved. The V and J ends lost 0 bases and 9 bases respectively, with 12 bases between them. CDR1 LGHNA and CDR2 YSLEER come from the germline V gene. The length of the CDR3 is 14 residues. CDR3 DNA: TGCGCCAGCAGCCAAGATCGTCAATGGAGTGAGCAGTTCTTC. It specifies CASSQDRQWSEQFF.

J is TRBJ2-1 and V is TRBV6-1; maybe TRBD1 (5 bases). V was clipped by 5 bases and J by 5 bases, with 10 bases between them. This CDR3 contains 13 residues. Germline V CDR1 and CDR2: MNHNS, SASEGT. The CDR3 sequence: CASSSGHNNEQFF. Here the CDR3 DNA reads TGTGCCAGCAGTTCCGGACATAACAATGAGCAGTTCTTC.

This clone has more than one count but fewer than ten. The chain recombines TRBV27 with TRBJ2-2; 8 bases match TRBD2. This CDR3 is 14 amino acids long. The V segment lost 5 bases and the J segment 3 bases; nucleotides outside the gene matches: 2. The germline gives CDR1 MNHEY, CDR2 SMNVEV (reference sequence). The CDR3 protein is CASSSGGHTGELFF. The CDR3 DNA sequence: TGTGCCAGCAGTAGCGGGGGACACACCGGGGAGCTGTTTTTT.

The chain has TRBV7-9 and TRBJ1-2, with TRBD1 as a possible D gene (5 bases). Trimming cost V 5 bases and J 2 bases, with 9 bases left between them. The germline gives CDR1 SEHNR, CDR2 FQNEAQ (reference sequence). This CDR3 comprises 13 residues. CDR3 DNA sequence: TGTGCCAGCAGCGATGACAGAAACTATGGCTACACCTTC. This sequence encodes CASSDDRNYGYTF. The complete variable domain, with remaining parts taken from reference TRBV7-9 and TRBJ1-2, reads DTGVSQNPRHKITKRGQNVTFRCDPISEHNRLYWYRQTLGQGPEFLTYFQNEAQLEKSRLLSDRFSAERPKGSFSTLEIQRTEQGDSAMYLCASSDDRNYGYTFGSGTRLTVV.

The genes are TRBV27 and TRBJ2-5; TRBD1 matches at 11 bases. J gave up 1 base and V 6 bases, and 7 bases lay outside the gene matches. The germline V gene encodes CDR1 MNHEY and CDR2 SMNVEV (reference sequence). This CDR3 has 16 amino acids. CDR3 nucleotides: TGTGCCAGCAGCCGGGACAGGGGGGCCTCCCAAGAGACCCAGTACTTC. Encoded protein: CASSRDRGASQETQYF.

The chain couples TRBV18 to TRBJ2-5; no clear D. V gave up 3 bases and J gave up 4 bases, with 12 bases separating them. The CDR3 totals 14 residues. Per the germline V gene, CDR1 is KGHSH and CDR2 is LQKENI. The CDR3 spells CASSPPAFRETQYF. In DNA, the CDR3 is TGTGCCAGCTCACCCCCGGCTTTCAGAGAGACCCAGTACTTC. Full variable domain (outside the CDR3, taken from reference TRBV18 and TRBJ2-5): NAGVMQNPRHLVRRRGQEARLRCSPMKGHSHVYWYRQLPEEGLKFMVYLQKENIIDESGMPKERFSAEFPKEGPSILRIQQVVRGDSAAYFCASSPPAFRETQYFGPGTRLLVL.

In its sample, this clone was seen a few times. This rearrangement joins TRBV15 to TRBJ2-5; D gene uncertain. The CDR3 has 14 amino acids. V was trimmed by 1 base and J by 4 bases, leaving 10 bases between them. Germline V gives CDR1 LNHNV, CDR2 YYDKDF (reference sequence). In DNA form, the CDR3 reads TGTGCCACCAGCAGAGCTCTAGGTCTAGAGACCCAGTACTTC. It encodes CATSRALGLETQYF.

This chain uses TRBV7-9 with TRBJ1-5, with 7 bases lining up with TRBD1. Germline V CDR1 and CDR2: SEHNR, FQNEAQ (reference sequence). The CDR3 is 14 amino acids. The J segment lost 4 bases and the V segment lost 5 bases, leaving 5 bases of the junction unmatched. CDR3 coding DNA: TGTGCCAGCAGCACCGGGACAGCTAATCAGCCCCAGCATTTT. It specifies CASSTGTANQPQHF.

CDR3 region: CAWSTVGDQPQHF. CDR3 nucleotide sequence: TGTGCCTGGAGTACTGTAGGGGATCAGCCCCAGCATTTT. This sequence joins TRBV30 and TRBJ1-5; tentatively, D is TRBD1 (5 bases). Trimming cost V 2 bases and J 5 bases, with 10 bases left between them. This CDR3 has 13 amino acids. Germline CDR1 reads GTSNPN; CDR2 reads SVGIG (reference sequence).

This clone has only one observation. The rearrangement joins TRBV7-9 to TRBJ2-4, with TRBD2 as a possible D gene (6 bases). With 5 bases removed from V and 5 bases from J, the gap between germline ends came to 13 bases. CDR1 SEHNR and CDR2 FQNEAQ come from the germline V gene (reference sequence). The CDR3 covers 14 residues. The CDR3 reads CASSPFGGENIQYF. Written as DNA, the CDR3 is TGTGCCAGCAGCCCATTCGGCGGGGAAAACATTCAGTACTTC.

The J gene is TRBJ2-3, the V gene TRBV4-3; no clear D. The CDR3 loop spans 13 amino acids. Looked up from germline, CDR1 is LGHNA and CDR2 is YSLEER. V dropped 4 bases and J dropped 0 bases, with 5 bases sitting between them. Written as DNA, the CDR3 is TGCGCCAGCAGCCCTACTAGCACAGATACGCAGTATTTT. Residues: CASSPTSTDTQYF.

V gene TRBV7-2 combines with J gene TRBJ2-5, with TRBD2 matching 11 bases. This CDR3 is built from 17 residues. CDR1 SGHTA and CDR2 FQGNSA come from the germline V gene. The V segment lost 1 base and the J segment 8 bases; nucleotides outside the gene matches: 12. The CDR3 DNA is TGTGCCAGCAGCTTAGAGCCTAGCGGGGGGCTGGGGGCTACCCAGTACTTC. The encoded protein is CASSLEPSGGLGATQYF. Looking up the rest from reference TRBV7-2 and TRBJ2-5 gives the full variable domain: GAGVSQSPSNKVTEKGKDVELRCDPISGHTALYWYRQSLGQGLEFLIYFQGNSAPDKSGLPSDRFSAERTGGSVSTLTIQRTQQEDSAVYLCASSLEPSGGLGATQYFGPGTRLLVL.

V usage is TRBV5-4 and J usage is TRBJ1-2, with TRBD1 as a possible D gene (5 bases). The CDR3 length is 14 residues. The ends were cut back, 7 bases at V and 6 bases at J, with 19 bases in the middle. Germline CDR1 SGHNT, CDR2 YYREEE (reference sequence). The DNA for the CDR3 is TGTGCCAGCCAACTGACCCAGGGAAGCGATGGCTACACCTTC. This gives the protein CASQLTQGSDGYTF.

The J gene is TRBJ1-2, the V gene TRBV7-9, with D hard to call. V lost 3 bases and J lost 7, with 12 bases in between. CDR1 and CDR2 (germline): SEHNR, FQNEAQ (reference sequence). The CDR3 has 13 residues. In nucleotides, the CDR3 is TGTGCCAGCAGCTTCGCCACAAGTTCTGGCTACACCTTC. Translated, it gives CASSFATSSGYTF.

The CDR3 reads CAWGFSYEQYF. The CDR3 nucleotides are TGTGCCTGGGGGTTCTCCTACGAGCAGTACTTC. This chain joins TRBV30 and TRBJ2-7; no clear D gene. Germline CDR1 is GTSNPN and CDR2 is SVGIG (reference sequence). V was cut by 5 bases and J by 0 bases, with 5 bases left in between. The CDR3 runs to 11 residues.

This clone turned up a few times. V usage is TRBV4-3 and J usage is TRBJ1-6; 7 nucleotides align to TRBD1. Germline values: CDR1 LGHNA, CDR2 YSLEER. The CDR3 sequence is 14 residues long. V lost 3 bases, J lost 8 bases, and 4 bases stayed unmatched. CDR3: CASSQRQGDSPLHF. The CDR3 nucleotides are TGCGCCAGCAGCCAGCGACAGGGTGATTCACCCCTCCACTTT.

This clone was observed a few times. The gene calls are TRBV9 and TRBJ1-5; D not resolved. This CDR3 comprises 15 residues. Germline assignment: CDR1 SGDLS and CDR2 YYNGEE. V was cut by 2 bases and J by 3 bases, with 12 bases left in between. CDR3 sequence (DNA): TGTGCCAGCAGCGTGTCGGTTTCCCCCAATCAGCCCCAGCATTTT. Amino acid sequence: CASSVSVSPNQPQHF. Full variable domain (outside the CDR3, taken from reference TRBV9 and TRBJ1-5): DSGVTQTPKHLITATGQRVTLRCSPRSGDLSVYWYQQSLDQGLQFLIQYYNGEERAKGNILERFSAQQFPDLHSELNLSSLELGDSALYFCASSVSVSPNQPQHFGDGTRLSIL.

This clone is a singleton in its sample. The chain has TRBV6-5 and TRBJ1-5, with D perhaps matching TRBD1 (5 bases). The germline CDR1 and CDR2 sequences are MNHEY and SVGAGI. Trimming cost V 5 bases and J 7 bases, with 12 bases left between them. There are 13 residues in the CDR3. CDR3 nucleotides: TGTGCCAGCAGTCAGGGTATTTGGCAGCCCCAGCATTTT. Translated, it gives CASSQGIWQPQHF.

The chain combines TRBV10-3 with TRBJ2-4; 9 positions match TRBD1. This CDR3 has 15 amino acids. V trimming: 5 bases; J trimming: 4 bases; junction bases outside the gene matches: 6. Per the germline V gene, CDR1 is ENHRY and CDR2 is SYGVKD. The CDR3, as DNA: TGTGCCATCAGTAGACAGGGGGACAGAAAAAACATTCAGTACTTC. Translated: CAISRQGDRKNIQYF.

This chain joins TRBV7-9 and TRBJ1-2; D gene unclear. Trimming stripped 2 bases from V and 3 bases from J, with 7 bases between. In germline, CDR1 is SEHNR, CDR2 FQNEAQ (reference sequence). The CDR3 has 13 residues. The CDR3 region is CASSLWQDYGYTF. The CDR3 nucleotides are TGTGCCAGCAGCTTATGGCAGGACTATGGCTACACCTTC.

The sample holds a few counts of this clone. This chain links TRBV4-3 with TRBJ2-2; a possible D gene is TRBD1 (6 bases). The ends were cut back, 0 bases at V and 1 base at J, with 12 bases in the middle. From germline, CDR1 is LGHNA and CDR2 YSLEER. There are 17 residues in the CDR3. CDR3: CASSQDSRGKNTGELFF. The CDR3 DNA reads as TGCGCCAGCAGCCAAGATTCCAGGGGAAAGAACACCGGGGAGCTGTTTTTT.

This clone was observed once. The V and J genes are TRBV7-9 and TRBJ1-2; tentatively, D is TRBD1 (5 bases). V was clipped by 3 bases and J by 2 bases, with 7 bases between them. CDR3 length: 13 residues. Germline V gives CDR1 SEHNR, CDR2 FQNEAQ (reference sequence). The CDR3 DNA reads as TGTGCCAGCAGCTTGCCAGGGAACTATGGCTACACCTTC. Its translation is CASSLPGNYGYTF. The full variable domain, its missing parts supplied by reference TRBV7-9 and TRBJ1-2, is DTGVSQNPRHKITKRGQNVTFRCDPISEHNRLYWYRQTLGQGPEFLTYFQNEAQLEKSRLLSDRFSAERPKGSFSTLEIQRTEQGDSAMYLCASSLPGNYGYTFGSGTRLTVV.

This chain's CDR3 is CSAYANIQYF. The CDR3 DNA follows: TGCAGTGCCTATGCAAACATTCAGTACTTC. The genes are TRBV20-1 and TRBJ2-4; D is unclear. The CDR3 length is 10 residues. CDR1 DFQATT and CDR2 SNEGSKA come from the germline V gene (reference sequence). The V and J ends lost 6 bases and 6 bases respectively, with 6 bases between them.